The present T cell receptor beta chain was sequenced within a study of blood T cell repertoires in COVID-19. The CDR3 extends over 12 amino acids. The germline V gene has CDR1 SQVTM and CDR2 ANQGSEA. With 5 bases removed from V and 8 bases from J, the gap between germline ends came to 13 bases. The assay was immunoSEQ multiplex PCR, and TCRdb's table has in-frame clones only and misses some. Of about 410,000 clones listed, 86% were seen once; the top ten hold roughly 1.4%. This clone was seen just once. Input material: peripheral blood. J is TRBJ2-1 and V is TRBV29-1; D is uncertain. The TCR was taken from a woman in her thirties with active or convalescent COVID-19. CDR3 loop: CSVRVVVDEQFF. The CDR3 DNA reads as TGCAGCGTTCGAGTGGTGGTCGATGAGCAGTTCTTC.